What follows are 10 T cell receptor beta chains derived from one specimen sequenced in a study of T cells in Graves' hyperthyroidism and ophthalmopathy. Amplification yielded TCR beta CDR3 regions, with RNA transcripts as the source. Initially, a first-round RT-PCR of the TCR CDR3 employed the HTBI primer set. TCRdb re-derived calls from the multiplex PCR reads in MiXCR, one entry per CDR3 protein. The table has 500,000 to 800,000 distinct CDR3 sequences, less than 45% seen once. The sequenced material came from peripheral blood or thyroid tissue (not recorded which). These receptors were taken from an adult man with Graves' disease, either hyperthyroidism or ophthalmopathy (not recorded which).

This rearrangement joins TRBV12-3 or TRBV12-4 to TRBJ1-4; D call uncertain. Between the trimmed V and J ends, which lost 6 bases and 0 bases, there was a span of 17 bases. CDR3 length: 17 amino acids. Here the CDR3 DNA reads TGTGCCAGCAGCGATTCTGCAGCAGTTTCAACTAATGAAAAACTGTTTTTT. It codes for CASSDSAAVSTNEKLFF.

V and J are TRBV7-2 and TRBJ1-3, with 7 bases identical to TRBD1. The length of the CDR3 is 16 residues. The V segment lost 5 bases and the J segment 2 bases; nucleotides outside the gene matches: 9. CDR1 SGHTA and CDR2 FQGNSA come from the germline V gene. CDR3 amino acids: CASSPVRGGTGNTIYF. CDR3 nucleotide sequence: TGTGCCAGCAGCCCTGTTCGAGGGGGCACTGGAAACACCATATATTTT.

The chain uses TRBV7-6 and TRBJ1-1; the D gene is possibly TRBD1 (5 bases). V was trimmed by 1 base and J by 1 base, leaving 10 bases between them. The CDR3 length is 15 residues. The germline V gene encodes CDR1 SGHVS and CDR2 FNYEAQ. The CDR3 region is CASSLVGGKNTEAFF. As DNA, the CDR3 is TGTGCCAGCAGCTTAGTGGGGGGGAAGAACACTGAAGCTTTCTTT.

This clonotype was observed a handful of times. This chain links TRBV25-1 with TRBJ1-6; TRBD1 aligns across 9 bases. From germline, CDR1 is MGHDK and CDR2 SYGVNS. This CDR3 has 13 amino acids. V was pared by 7 bases and J by 11 bases, with 6 bases of the junction left unmatched. CDR3 region: CASTLHRGPPLHF. Written as DNA, the CDR3 is TGTGCCAGCACCCTACACAGGGGGCCACCCCTCCACTTT.

This chain uses TRBV10-3 with TRBJ1-5, with a weak D call TRBD1 (5 bases). CDR1 and CDR2 from the germline V gene are ENHRY and SYGVKD. This CDR3 is built from 14 residues. Trimming left V 11 bases short and J 7 bases short, with 21 bases between. CDR3 coding DNA: TGTGCCGGTTCGTTGGGAGGGGCTGACCAGCCCCAGCATTTT. Its translation is CAGSLGGADQPQHF.

The chain is built from TRBV15 and TRBJ2-5; TRBD2 matches at 9 bases. V trimming: 3 bases; J trimming: 5 bases; junction bases outside the gene matches: 7. The germline V gene encodes CDR1 LNHNV and CDR2 YYDKDF (reference sequence). The CDR3 has 15 amino acids. The CDR3 protein is CATSRTAGGPETQYF. Here the CDR3 DNA reads TGTGCCACCAGCAGGACAGCGGGGGGCCCGGAGACCCAGTACTTC. Variable domain in full (rest from reference TRBV15 and TRBJ2-5): DAMVIQNPRYQVTQFGKPVTLSCSQTLNHNVMYWYQQKSSQAPKLLFHYYDKDFNNEADTPDNFQSRRPNTSFCFLDIRSPGLGDTAMYLCATSRTAGGPETQYFGPGTRLLVL.

About this clonotype: A read error is possible here, since a much larger clone lies one base away. The rearrangement links TRBV7-9 to TRBJ1-2, with 10 bases lining up with TRBD1. This CDR3 is 13 amino acids long. CDR1 and CDR2 from the germline V gene are SEHNR and FQNEAQ (reference sequence). CDR3 amino acids: CASLTGGSYGHTF. Here the CDR3 DNA reads TGTGCCAGCTTGACAGGGGGCTCCTATGGCCACACCTTC.

This clonotype has only a few counts. The chain combines TRBV9 with TRBJ1-3; TRBD1 might be the D (5 bases). The V gene's germline CDR1 is SGDLS and CDR2 YYNGEE. CDR3 length: 16 amino acids. V shed 4 bases and J shed 0 bases, with 14 bases lying between them. CDR3 in amino acids: CASSPRYRSSGNTIYF. CDR3 nucleotide sequence: TGTGCCAGCAGCCCCCGGTACAGGAGCTCTGGAAACACCATATATTTT.

This rearrangement joins TRBV10-3 to TRBJ2-5, with no clear D. CDR3 length: 12 residues. Looked up from germline, CDR1 is ENHRY and CDR2 is SYGVKD. The germline V and J ends were trimmed by 4 bases and 2 bases, with 5 bases remaining between them. CDR3 amino acids: CAISGVQETQYF. In nucleotides, the CDR3 is TGTGCCATCAGTGGTGTACAAGAGACCCAGTACTTC.

Concerning this clonotype itself: A much larger clone sits a single nucleotide away, making a read error possible. The chain has TRBV12-3 or TRBV12-4 and TRBJ1-5; D is unclear. V lost 6 bases and J 1 base, leaving 10 bases between the germline ends. CDR3 length: 14 amino acids. The CDR3 coding sequence is TGTGCCAGCAGCTTTGGGGAGAGCAATCAGCCCCAGCATTTT. Translated: CASSFGESNQPQHF.